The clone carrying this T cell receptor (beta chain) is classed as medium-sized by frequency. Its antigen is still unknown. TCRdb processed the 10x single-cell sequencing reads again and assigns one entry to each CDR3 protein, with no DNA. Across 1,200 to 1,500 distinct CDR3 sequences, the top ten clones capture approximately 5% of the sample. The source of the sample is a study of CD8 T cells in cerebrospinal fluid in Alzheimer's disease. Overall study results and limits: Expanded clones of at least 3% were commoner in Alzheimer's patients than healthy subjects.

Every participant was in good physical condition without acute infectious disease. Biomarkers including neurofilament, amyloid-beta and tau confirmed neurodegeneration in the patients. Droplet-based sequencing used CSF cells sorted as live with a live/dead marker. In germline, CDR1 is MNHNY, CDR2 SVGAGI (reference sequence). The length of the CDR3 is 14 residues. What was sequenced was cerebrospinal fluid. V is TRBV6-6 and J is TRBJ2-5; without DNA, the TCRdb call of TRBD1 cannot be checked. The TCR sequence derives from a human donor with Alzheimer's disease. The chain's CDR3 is CASTPGQSNHPQYF.